Given below is one TCR beta chain in context. Antigen specificity is unknown. These data come from a study of T cells in Graves' hyperthyroidism and ophthalmopathy. General study results and limits: Ophthalmopathy was separated from stable hyperthyroidism by a 13 V-J model.

The CDR3 extends over 13 amino acids. With 1 base clipped from V and 12 bases from J, the junction kept 7 bases outside the gene matches. TCR beta CDR3 regions were amplified from RNA transcripts. Researchers ran a first-round RT-PCR on the TCR CDR3 using the HTBI primer set. TCRdb used MiXCR to reprocess the multiplex PCR reads, holding one entry per CDR3 protein. Of over 150,000 distinct CDR3 sequences in the sample, approximately 16% were seen once. A lack of ophthalmopathy progression within 18 months defined stable Graves' hyperthyroidism. Among the patients, aged 18 to 65, hyperthyroidism was newly diagnosed and had lasted under 2 months. Those patients with uncontrolled infection, other autoimmune disease, pregnancy or lactation were excluded.

The TCR comes from a woman aged 50 to 65 with Graves' hyperthyroidism. Sequenced sample: blood. The gene calls are TRBV12-3 or TRBV12-4 and TRBJ2-5; 8 bases line up with TRBD2. Here the CDR3 reads CASSLGREGPEYF. The CDR3 coding sequence is TGTGCCAGCAGTTTAGGCCGGGAGGGCCCGGAGTACTTC.